This T cell receptor beta chain was documented in a study of shared clonotypes between healthy human individuals (dated by TCRdb to 2020 to 2021). Regarding the complete study: A couple of women and a few men aged 18 to 49 years were included in the cohort. For each donor, CD4 naive and CD4 memory were each run on three plates, CD8 naive on two plates, and CD8 memory on one plate. Between about 0.85 and 9.5 billion PBMCs per donor were obtained by leukapheresis. To increase sequencing depth and limit assay-specific biases, TCR repertoire library preparation and sequencing were carried out by different laboratories using diverse techniques. The study deeply sequenced blood TCR repertoires of five healthy adults to estimate repertoire size and the extent of clonotype sharing between individuals.

Turning to this clone: The target of this receptor is not known. Base-call qualities are not available, and no considerably larger clone is one nucleotide away.

TCR CDR3 regions were amplified from genomic DNA by multiplex PCR using the deep immunoSEQ assay. For each cell subset, the extracted genomic DNA was distributed evenly across all wells of several immunoSEQ 96-well plates, and each plate served as one replicate. For sorted subsets, about 210 ng of genomic DNA, equivalent to 25,000 to 35,000 T cell genomes, went into each replicate PCR. The purified libraries were quantified using a Qubit 3.0 fluorometer, sized with a Bioanalyzer 2100, and then quantified again using the KAPA Library Quantification kit. A separate single-read 150-cycle Illumina NextSeq 550 flow cell was used to sequence each immunoSEQ 96-well plate. In the original analysis: The immunoSEQ output contained only junctional sequences without quality scores, so filtering could not match that applied to full-length reads. To assign V/J genes and CDR3, sequences were annotated against IMGT germline references using PyIR, a Python wrapper for IgBLAST v1.9. Reads were filtered out if the reads had weak V/J assignments (E-value above 1e-6), no CDR3, stop codons, out-of-frame junctions, or ambiguous translated residues. V3J clonotypes were defined as sequences sharing the same inferred V gene, J gene, and CDR3 amino acid sequence. Percentage overlap between repertoires was calculated by dividing the number of shared unique clonotypes by the size of the smaller repertoire. Richness of each repertoire was evaluated using RTK rarefaction, the Chao1 estimator, and Recon v2.1 estimates of unobserved clonotypes. Generation probabilities were computed with OLGA for all TCRbeta clonotypes obtained by the gDNA method from a few donors. TCRdb carries this immuneACCESS record with in-frame sequences only. Its versions omit some clonotypes, under half of them owing to an unresolved V gene in the studies checked, with the rest unexplained. V and J calls and clone size come straight from that table; D and trimming were deduced from the DNA. The sample records about 820,000 clones, more than 85% of which are singletons. The ten largest clones represent around 24% of the sample.

Broader findings and caveats from the paper: Pairwise subsampling indicated that sequencing depth was expected to affect the degree of clonotype sharing among donors. Larger estimated clonotype richness was generally found for naive subsets than for memory subsets. Because the study included a small number of donors, the genetic and exposure-history diversity represented was limited. Even with the large sequencing depth, rarefaction of the sorted-subset datasets indicated that sequencing was incomplete. When several donors were compared, the shared fraction of clonotypes was around 5% for naive CD4, over 3% for naive CD8, roughly 2.3% for memory CD4, and less than 0.45% for memory CD8. Compared with non-shared clonotypes, clonotypes shared by all four sorted-subset donors had higher generation probabilities. Only blood was sampled, and tissue TCR repertoires likely differ from those in blood.

For the CD8 naive samples, CD45RO-negative cells were positively selected for CCR7, yielding a CD45RA+CCR7+ population from which TemRA cells were excluded. The donors were healthy, HIV-negative adults who had no recently reported acute infections or vaccinations. All donors were Caucasian adults living in Nashville, Tennessee, USA. Blood was obtained by leukapheresis, after which PBMCs were separated by Ficoll-Histopaque density gradient centrifugation and cryopreserved in liquid nitrogen vapor phase. Analytical flow cytometry was used to check the purity and quantity of every magnetically sorted T cell population. Genomic DNA was isolated from every sorted fraction and measured by UV absorbance on a Nanodrop 2000c. Via the germline V gene (reference sequence), CDR1 is MNHEY and CDR2 SMNVEV. Trimming takes 5 bases from V and 4 bases from J, and the germline ends sit 12 bases apart. The CDR3 numbers 13 residues from cysteine through phenylalanine. Left in the record is the CDR3 DNA by itself, 39 bases read in frame from the first base.

The receptor comes from a man aged 25 to 40 in good health. Sequenced: naive CD8+ T cells sorted from blood. According to the study, the label for this sample's cell subset or site signals: CD45RA+CCR7+. Recombination joined TRBV27 with TRBJ2-7; TRBD1 might be the D gene, on 5 matching bases. The CDR3 protein sequence reads: CASSMTAQYEQYF. The DNA reads TGTGCCAGCAGTATGACAGCCCAATACGAGCAGTACTTC.